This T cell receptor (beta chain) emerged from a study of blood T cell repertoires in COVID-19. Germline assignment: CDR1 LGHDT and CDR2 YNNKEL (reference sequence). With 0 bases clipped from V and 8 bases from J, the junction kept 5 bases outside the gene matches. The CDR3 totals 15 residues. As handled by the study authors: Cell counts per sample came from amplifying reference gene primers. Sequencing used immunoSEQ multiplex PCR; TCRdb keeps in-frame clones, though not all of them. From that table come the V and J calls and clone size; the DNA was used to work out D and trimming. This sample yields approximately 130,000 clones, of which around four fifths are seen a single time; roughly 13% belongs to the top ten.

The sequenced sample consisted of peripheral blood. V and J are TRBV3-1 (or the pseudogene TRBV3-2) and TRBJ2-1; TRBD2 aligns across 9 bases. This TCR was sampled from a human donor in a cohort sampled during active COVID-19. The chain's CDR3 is CASSQDVGTSYEQFF. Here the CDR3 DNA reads TGTGCCAGCAGCCAAGATGTCGGGACTAGCTATGAGCAGTTCTTC.